These 28 T cell receptor beta chains share one sample of origin, sequenced in a study of identical twins. MiXCR, applied by TCRdb to the 5' RACE reads, yields one record per CDR3 protein. This repertoire shows about 470,000 distinct CDR3 sequences, roughly a quarter found once; its top ten account for about 2.7%. This sample was shared with a second study, whose subject was T cells expressing NK-cell markers.

Sequencing input: CD4+ T cells sorted from blood. These TCRs come from a young woman in good health.

This clonotype was detected a few times. The J gene is TRBJ2-7, the V gene TRBV25-1; TRBD1 is a possible D gene (5 bases). Germline V gene data show CDR1 as MGHDK and CDR2 as SYGVNS. V shed 3 bases and J shed 3 bases, with 6 bases lying between them. The CDR3 runs to 12 residues. The DNA for the CDR3 is TGTGCCAGCAGTGACCAGGGCTACGAGCAGTACTTC. It yields the protein CASSDQGYEQYF.

The chain combines TRBV10-3 with TRBJ2-1; 9 bases match TRBD2. Unmatched junction bases numbered 14, after V lost 11 bases and J lost 9 bases. Germline CDR1 and CDR2: ENHRY and SYGVKD. The CDR3 is 14 amino acids. Here the CDR3 reads CAAQLGTSMGEQFF. The CDR3 DNA reads as TGTGCCGCGCAGCTGGGGACTAGCATGGGTGAGCAGTTCTTC.

This clonotype appeared a few times. The V and J genes are TRBV10-3 and TRBJ2-1; D perhaps matches TRBD1 (5 bases). Germline CDR1 reads ENHRY; CDR2 reads SYGVKD. CDR3 length: 16 residues. V was pared by 0 bases and J by 9 bases, with 18 bases between. CDR3 residues: CAISESDSGLISEQFF. The CDR3 DNA follows: TGTGCCATCAGTGAGTCGGATTCAGGGCTGATTAGTGAGCAGTTCTTC.

This clonotype was seen more than once but under ten times. V usage is TRBV6-6 and J usage is TRBJ1-5; unclear D gene. Trimming removed 4 bases at V and 5 bases at J, with 9 bases between. The V gene's germline CDR1 is MNHNY and CDR2 SVGAGI (reference sequence). This CDR3 comprises 13 residues. The DNA for the CDR3 is TGTGCCAGCAGTTGGGTGTTAGATCAGCCCCAGCATTTT. This encodes CASSWVLDQPQHF.

There are a few counts of this clonotype. The CDR3 DNA reads as TGCAGTGCTAGCGGACCGGGAAGGACCCAGTACTTC. This translates into CSASGPGRTQYF. The V call is TRBV20-1, the J call TRBJ2-5; D may be TRBD2 (5 bases). This CDR3 comprises 12 residues. Germline CDR1 reads DFQATT; CDR2 reads SNEGSKA (reference sequence). V gave up 3 bases and J gave up 7 bases, with 12 bases separating them.

A few counts support this clonotype. The rearrangement links TRBV7-9 to TRBJ2-7; D possibly uses TRBD1 or TRBD2 (5 bases each). V was shortened by 4 bases and J by 6 bases, with 19 bases between the two germline ends. Germline CDR1 SEHNR, CDR2 FQNEAQ (reference sequence). The CDR3 is 15 residues long. The CDR3 here is CASSSYGDGLSEQYF. Written as DNA, the CDR3 is TGTGCCAGCAGCTCCTACGGGGACGGTCTTTCCGAGCAGTACTTC.

The rearrangement joins TRBV7-9 to TRBJ2-1; D uncertain. Germline V gene data show CDR1 as SEHNR and CDR2 as FQNEAQ (reference sequence). This CDR3 is 15 amino acids long. V gave up 3 bases and J gave up 1 base, with 10 bases separating them. Here the CDR3 DNA reads TGTGCCAGCAGCTTCGGCGTTCCATCCTACAATGAGCAGTTCTTC. Protein sequence: CASSFGVPSYNEQFF.

This clonotype has only a few counts. V and J are TRBV11-1 and TRBJ2-1, with a possible D match to TRBD2 (5 bases). Germline assignment: CDR1 SGHAT and CDR2 FQDESV (reference sequence). The CDR3 consists of 15 residues. Trimming stripped 3 bases from V and 7 bases from J, with 16 bases between. The CDR3 reads CASSFFPAVGNEQFF. In DNA, the CDR3 is TGTGCCAGCAGCTTCTTCCCAGCGGTCGGGAATGAGCAGTTCTTC.

This clonotype was seen a few times. The chain uses TRBV12-3 or TRBV12-4 and TRBJ2-5; TRBD2 agrees at 14 bases. The CDR3 sequence is 19 residues long. The ends lost 6 bases at V and 3 bases at J; junction bases unmatched: 15. This CDR3 reads CASRRSGTSGSQGKETQYF. DNA of the CDR3: TGTGCCAGCAGAAGAAGCGGGACTAGCGGGAGTCAGGGTAAAGAGACCCAGTACTTC.

CDR3 residues: CAIRSRGQGTSTDTQYF. The CDR3 DNA reads TGTGCCATCAGGAGCCGCGGACAGGGAACAAGCACAGATACGCAGTATTTT. This chain joins TRBV10-3 and TRBJ2-3; 8 nucleotides agree with TRBD1. The CDR3 loop spans 17 amino acids. CDR1 is ENHRY, CDR2 SYGVKD, per germline. V was pared by 6 bases and J by 0 bases, with 11 bases of the junction left unmatched.

The CDR3 bases are TGTGCCAGCAGCTTTTCAGGGCGGGAGCTGTTTTTT. Translated: CASSFSGRELFF. The chain joins TRBV7-6 to TRBJ2-2, with D possibly TRBD1 on 5 matching bases. This CDR3 contains 12 residues. V was cut by 3 bases and J by 9 bases, with 8 bases left in between. Germline values: CDR1 SGHVS, CDR2 FNYEAQ.

The V gene is TRBV20-1, the J gene TRBJ2-1, with D perhaps assigned TRBD1 or TRBD2 (5 bases each). Germline-derived CDR1 and CDR2 are DFQATT and SNEGSKA (reference sequence). V dropped 0 bases and J dropped 0 bases, with 12 bases sitting between them. This CDR3 region has 16 residues. The CDR3 region has the DNA TGCAGTGCTAGAGATCCGGGACGGAGCTCCTACAATGAGCAGTTCTTC. It specifies CSARDPGRSSYNEQFF.

V is TRBV5-1 and J is TRBJ1-1, with D possibly matching TRBD1 (5 bases). V lost 3 bases to trimming and J lost 1 base, with 13 bases between them. The CDR3 sequence is 15 residues long. CDR1 is SGHRS and CDR2 is YFSETQ in the germline V gene. The CDR3 loop is CASSWGTVENTEAFF. The DNA for the CDR3 is TGCGCCAGCAGCTGGGGGACGGTAGAGAACACTGAAGCTTTCTTT.

The sample holds many counts of this clonotype. The junction departs from the called germline gene at one end, perhaps through a read error. The rearrangement uses TRBV5-1 and TRBJ2-7; D is uncertain. Germline values: CDR1 SGHRS, CDR2 YFSETQ. The CDR3 has 13 residues. This chain's CDR3 is CASSLGTQLEQYF. The CDR3 DNA is TGCGCCAGCAGTTTGGGTACGCAGCTCGAGCAGTACTTC.

The chain recombines TRBV6-1 with TRBJ1-3; TRBD1 agrees at 8 bases. After removal of 6 bases from V and 5 bases from J, the junction contained 6 bases not matched to a gene. The length of the CDR3 is 14 residues. Germline CDR1 MNHNS, CDR2 SASEGT. The CDR3 nucleotides are TGTGCCAGCAGCCACCGGACAGGGAGAAACACCATATATTTT. Amino acid sequence: CASSHRTGRNTIYF.

This clonotype was picked up many times. The chain carries TRBV12-3 or TRBV12-4 and TRBJ2-5; 7 positions agree with TRBD2. V lost 3 bases to trimming and J lost 1 base; unmatched junction nucleotides: 2. The CDR3 is 14 residues long. The CDR3 is CASSFQRGQETQYF. The CDR3 DNA reads TGTGCCAGCAGTTTTCAGCGGGGCCAAGAGACCCAGTACTTC.

This clonotype was detected a few times. The V and J genes are TRBV6-5 and TRBJ2-1; 8 bases agree with TRBD2. The CDR3 has 15 amino acids. V shed 1 base, J shed 3 bases, and the junction held 2 bases outside the gene matches. Per the germline V gene, CDR1 is MNHEY and CDR2 is SVGAGI. This CDR3 reads CASSYYSGVYNEQFF. The CDR3, as DNA: TGTGCCAGCAGTTACTATAGCGGGGTCTACAATGAGCAGTTCTTC.

This clonotype has a handful of counts. V usage is TRBV10-3 and J usage is TRBJ2-3; 8 bases fit TRBD2. V lost 4 bases, J lost 4 bases, and 1 base stayed unmatched. Germline V gene data show CDR1 as ENHRY and CDR2 as SYGVKD. The CDR3 is 13 amino acids. CDR3 nucleotides: TGTGCCATCAGTGCCGGGGGGGCAGATACGCAGTATTTT. The encoded protein is CAISAGGADTQYF.

The CDR3 spells CASTERPTDTEAFF. In DNA, the CDR3 is TGTGCCAGCACCGAGAGGCCGACTGACACTGAAGCTTTCTTT. The chain carries TRBV7-9 and TRBJ1-1; D remains unclear. Deletions cut 7 bases from V and 3 bases from J, with 15 bases between. CDR3 length: 14 amino acids. The germline gives CDR1 SEHNR, CDR2 FQNEAQ (reference sequence). The whole variable domain, remainder taken from reference TRBV7-9 and TRBJ1-1, is DTGVSQNPRHKITKRGQNVTFRCDPISEHNRLYWYRQTLGQGPEFLTYFQNEAQLEKSRLLSDRFSAERPKGSFSTLEIQRTEQGDSAMYLCASTERPTDTEAFFGQGTRLTVV.

The chain combines TRBV18 with TRBJ2-1, with 11 bases lining up with TRBD2. The V and J ends lost 3 bases and 4 bases, in that order; junction bases with no gene match: 5. The CDR3 length is 16 residues. Germline values: CDR1 KGHSH, CDR2 LQKENI. CDR3: CASSPERLAGYNEQFF. The CDR3 DNA is TGTGCCAGCTCACCCGAACGACTAGCGGGGTACAATGAGCAGTTCTTC.

This clonotype was counted between two and nine times. The chain links TRBV20-1 to TRBJ2-1; TRBD1 might be the D (8 bases). Deletions cut 5 bases from V and 9 bases from J, with 20 bases between. CDR1 DFQATT and CDR2 SNEGSKA come from the germline V gene (reference sequence). The CDR3 runs to 14 residues. As DNA, the CDR3 is TGCAGTGCTCGCTTCGGACAGGGCGGGGGTGAGCAGTTCTTC. Translation gives CSARFGQGGGEQFF.

This clonotype showed up just a few times. The chain links TRBV5-1 to TRBJ2-2, with no clear D. Trimming removed 0 bases from V and 1 base from J, with 7 bases in between. This CDR3 contains 15 residues. Germline CDR1 SGHRS, CDR2 YFSETQ. In DNA form, the CDR3 reads TGCGCCAGCAGCTTGGCCGCAGTGAACACCGGGGAGCTGTTTTTT. It is translated as CASSLAAVNTGELFF.

J is TRBJ2-2 and V is TRBV20-1; 10 positions agree with TRBD1. Germline-derived CDR1 and CDR2 are DFQATT and SNEGSKA (reference sequence). This CDR3 spans 14 amino acids. V lost 3 bases, J lost 6 bases, and 4 bases stayed unmatched. The CDR3 reads CSASETGGSGELFF. In nucleotides, the CDR3 is TGCAGTGCTAGTGAGACAGGGGGCTCCGGGGAGCTGTTTTTT.

The V gene is TRBV20-1, the J gene TRBJ1-5; D might be TRBD1 (6 bases). CDR3 length: 19 amino acids. Per germline, CDR1 DFQATT and CDR2 SNEGSKA (reference sequence). Trimming took 3 bases from V and 7 from J, leaving 31 bases between them. For the CDR3, the DNA is TGCAGTGCTAGTACTAATCAAGGACAGTCAGGGCACTGGGACCAGCCCCAGCATTTT. It codes for CSASTNQGQSGHWDQPQHF.

This clonotype was counted a few times. The V gene is TRBV12-3 or TRBV12-4, the J gene TRBJ1-4; D is unclear. The CDR3 contains 12 residues. The ends were cut back, 3 bases at V and 7 bases at J, with 6 bases in the middle. As DNA, the CDR3 is TGTGCCAGCAGTTTGTTTGTTGAAAAACTGTTTTTT. Translated: CASSLFVEKLFF.

The V call is TRBV7-2, the J call TRBJ2-1; no clear D. Germline CDR1 and CDR2: SGHTA and FQGNSA. CDR3 length: 14 residues. Trimming stripped 0 bases from V and 5 bases from J, with 8 bases between. The CDR3 DNA reads TGTGCCAGCAGCTTAGCCATGGAGAACAATGAGCAGTTCTTC. It yields the protein CASSLAMENNEQFF.

This clonotype was detected only a few times. The V gene is TRBV27, the J gene TRBJ1-4; no definite D call. CDR3 length: 15 amino acids. V lost 3 bases to trimming and J lost 0 bases, with 8 bases between them. Germline CDR1 MNHEY, CDR2 SMNVEV (reference sequence). CDR3 in amino acids: CASSLGGPTNEKLFF. In DNA form, the CDR3 reads TGTGCCAGCAGTTTGGGAGGCCCAACTAATGAAAAACTGTTTTTT.

In this sample, this clonotype turned up a few times. V gene TRBV20-1 combines with J gene TRBJ2-2; 7 positions match TRBD2. The germline V gene has CDR1 DFQATT and CDR2 SNEGSKA (reference sequence). The V gene end was trimmed by 3 bases and the J gene end by 1 base; junction bases not matched to a gene: 5. The CDR3 consists of 15 residues. The CDR3 DNA sequence: TGCAGTGCTAGGGGGCCTAGCGGGAACACCGGGGAGCTGTTTTTT. Translation: CSARGPSGNTGELFF.